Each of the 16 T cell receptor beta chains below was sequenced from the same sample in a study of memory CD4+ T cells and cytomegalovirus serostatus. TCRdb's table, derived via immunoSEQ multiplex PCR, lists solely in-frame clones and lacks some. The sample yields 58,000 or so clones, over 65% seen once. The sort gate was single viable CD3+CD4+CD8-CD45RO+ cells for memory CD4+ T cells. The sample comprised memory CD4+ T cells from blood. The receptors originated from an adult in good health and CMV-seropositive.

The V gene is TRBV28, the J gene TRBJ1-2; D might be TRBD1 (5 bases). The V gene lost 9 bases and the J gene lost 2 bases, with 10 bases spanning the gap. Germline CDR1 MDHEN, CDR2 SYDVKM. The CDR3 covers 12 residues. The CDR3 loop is CASQGFNYGYTF. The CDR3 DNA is TGTGCCAGTCAGGGTTTCAACTATGGCTACACCTTC.

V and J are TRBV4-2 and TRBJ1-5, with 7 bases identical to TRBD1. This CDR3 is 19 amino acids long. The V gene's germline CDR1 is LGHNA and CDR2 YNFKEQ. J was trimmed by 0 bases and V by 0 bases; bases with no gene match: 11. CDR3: CASSQDLVQGFDSNQPQHF. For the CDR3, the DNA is TGTGCCAGCAGCCAAGATCTTGTACAGGGGTTTGATAGCAATCAGCCCCAGCATTTT.

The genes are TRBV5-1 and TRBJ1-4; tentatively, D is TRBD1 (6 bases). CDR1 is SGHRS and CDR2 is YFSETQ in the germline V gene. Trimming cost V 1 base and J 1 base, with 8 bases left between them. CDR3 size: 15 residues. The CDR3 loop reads CASSLTTGTNEKLFF. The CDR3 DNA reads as TGCGCCAGCAGCTTGACGACAGGAACTAATGAAAAACTGTTTTTT.

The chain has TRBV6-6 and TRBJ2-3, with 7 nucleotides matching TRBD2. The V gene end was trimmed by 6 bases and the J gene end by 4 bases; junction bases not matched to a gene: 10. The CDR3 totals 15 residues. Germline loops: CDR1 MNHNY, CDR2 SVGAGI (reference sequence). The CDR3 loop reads CASRLSGIGSDTQYF. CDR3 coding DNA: TGTGCCAGCAGACTAAGCGGGATAGGTTCAGATACGCAGTATTTT.

Here the CDR3 reads CASRAGPTDTQYF. The CDR3 coding sequence is TGTGCCAGCAGGGCGGGACCCACAGATACGCAGTATTTT. This chain links TRBV5-4 with TRBJ2-3; D might be TRBD2 (6 bases). CDR3 length: 13 residues. Germline loops: CDR1 SGHNT, CDR2 YYREEE (reference sequence). Between the trimmed V and J ends, which lost 5 bases and 2 bases, there was a span of 9 bases.

This CDR3 is CSGVRGGYNEQFF. The CDR3 DNA follows: TGCAGCGGGGTGAGGGGGGGATACAATGAGCAGTTCTTC. The V gene is TRBV29-1, the J gene TRBJ2-1, with a possible D match to TRBD2 (7 bases). Germline V CDR1 and CDR2: SQVTM, ANQGSEA. With 7 bases removed from V and 4 bases from J, the gap between germline ends came to 14 bases. The CDR3 runs 13 residues.

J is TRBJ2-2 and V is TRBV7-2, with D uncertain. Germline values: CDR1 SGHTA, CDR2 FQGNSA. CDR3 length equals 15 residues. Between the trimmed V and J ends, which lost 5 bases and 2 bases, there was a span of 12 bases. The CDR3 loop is CASSRLNSNTGELFF. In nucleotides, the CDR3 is TGTGCCAGCAGCCGCCTAAACTCAAACACCGGGGAGCTGTTTTTT.

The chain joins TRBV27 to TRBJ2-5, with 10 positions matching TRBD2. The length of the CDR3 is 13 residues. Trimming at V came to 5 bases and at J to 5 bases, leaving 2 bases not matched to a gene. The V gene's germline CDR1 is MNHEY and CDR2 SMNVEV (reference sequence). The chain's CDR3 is CASSDSGRETQYF. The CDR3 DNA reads TGTGCCAGCAGTGATAGCGGGAGGGAGACCCAGTACTTC.

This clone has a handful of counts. The CDR3 coding sequence is TGTGCCAGCAGCGAGGACAGGGTGGGGACCCAGTACTTC. It is translated as CASSEDRVGTQYF. The chain couples TRBV7-2 to TRBJ2-5, with 8 nucleotides matching TRBD1. Germline assignment: CDR1 SGHTA and CDR2 FQGNSA. The trim removed 5 bases at V and 7 bases at J, leaving 6 bases unmatched. This CDR3 is 13 amino acids long.

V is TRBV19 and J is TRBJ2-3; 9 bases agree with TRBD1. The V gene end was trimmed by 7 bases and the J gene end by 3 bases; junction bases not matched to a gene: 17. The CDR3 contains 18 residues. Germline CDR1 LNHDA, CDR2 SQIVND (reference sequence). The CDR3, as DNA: TGTGCCAGTACCATGACAGGGGGAATCTTTTTGGGGACAGATACGCAGTATTTT. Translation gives CASTMTGGIFLGTDTQYF. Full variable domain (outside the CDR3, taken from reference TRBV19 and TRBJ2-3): DGGITQSPKYLFRKEGQNVTLSCEQNLNHDAMYWYRQDPGQGLRLIYYSQIVNDFQKGDIAEGYSVSREKKESFPLTVTSAQKNPTAFYLCASTMTGGIFLGTDTQYFGPGTRLTVL.

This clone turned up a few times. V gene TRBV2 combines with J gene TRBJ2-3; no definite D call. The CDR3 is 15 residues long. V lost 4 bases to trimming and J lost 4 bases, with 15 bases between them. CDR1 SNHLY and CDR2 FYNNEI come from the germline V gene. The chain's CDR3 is CASSANGQLSDTQYF. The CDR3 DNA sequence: TGTGCCAGCAGTGCAAACGGCCAGCTGTCAGATACGCAGTATTTT.

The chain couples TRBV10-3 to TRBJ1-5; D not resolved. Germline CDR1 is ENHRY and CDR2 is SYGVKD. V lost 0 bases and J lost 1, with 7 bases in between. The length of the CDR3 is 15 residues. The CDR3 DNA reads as TGTGCCATCAGTGAGTCGAGGGAGAGCAATCAGCCCCAGCATTTT. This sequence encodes CAISESRESNQPQHF.

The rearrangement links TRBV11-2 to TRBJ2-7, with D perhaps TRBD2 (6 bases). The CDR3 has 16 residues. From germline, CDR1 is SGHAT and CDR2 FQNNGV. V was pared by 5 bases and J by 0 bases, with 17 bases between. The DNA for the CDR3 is TGTGCCAGCAGCGTCGCCGGGACTCCGACCTCCTACGAGCAGTACTTC. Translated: CASSVAGTPTSYEQYF.

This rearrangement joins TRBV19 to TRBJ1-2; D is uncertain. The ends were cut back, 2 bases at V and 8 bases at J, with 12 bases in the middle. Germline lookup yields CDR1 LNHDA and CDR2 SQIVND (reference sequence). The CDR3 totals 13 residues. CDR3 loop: CASSIPNPRGYTF. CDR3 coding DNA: TGTGCCAGTAGTATACCGAACCCTCGAGGCTACACCTTC.

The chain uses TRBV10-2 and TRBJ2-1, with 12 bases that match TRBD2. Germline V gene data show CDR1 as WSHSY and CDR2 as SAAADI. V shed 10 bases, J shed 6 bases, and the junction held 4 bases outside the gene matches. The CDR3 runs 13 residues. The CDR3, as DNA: TGCGCCACCCGACTAGCGGGAGTCAATGAGCAGTTCTTC. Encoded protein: CATRLAGVNEQFF.

CDR3 nucleotide sequence: TGCAGCGTTGTATCCCCGGGACAGGAAATTAACTATGGCTACACCTTC. This gives the protein CSVVSPGQEINYGYTF. This rearrangement joins TRBV29-1 to TRBJ1-2; 8 bases are a match to TRBD1. There are 16 residues in the CDR3. The germline V gene has CDR1 SQVTM and CDR2 ANQGSEA. J lost 1 base, V lost 4 bases, and 11 bases had no gene match.